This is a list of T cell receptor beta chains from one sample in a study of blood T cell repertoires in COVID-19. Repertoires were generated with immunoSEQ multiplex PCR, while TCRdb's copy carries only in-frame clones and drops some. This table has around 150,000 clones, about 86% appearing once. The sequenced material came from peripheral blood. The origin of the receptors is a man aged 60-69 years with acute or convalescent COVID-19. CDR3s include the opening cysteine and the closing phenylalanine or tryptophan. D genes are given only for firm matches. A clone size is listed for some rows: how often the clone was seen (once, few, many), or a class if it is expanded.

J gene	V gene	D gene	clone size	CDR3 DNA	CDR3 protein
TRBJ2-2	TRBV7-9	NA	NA	TGTGCCAGCAGCTTTACTTCCGTGAGGACCGGGGAGCTGTTTTTT	CASSFTSVRTGELFF
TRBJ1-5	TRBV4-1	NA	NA	TGCGCCAGCAGCCAAGTTGGGCAGGGCGATCAGCCCCAGCATTTT	CASSQVGQGDQPQHF
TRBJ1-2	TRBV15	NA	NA	TGTGCCACCAGCAGAGGGCCAGGCTCCTATGGCTACACCTTC	CATSRGPGSYGYTF
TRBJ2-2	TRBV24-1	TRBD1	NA	TGTGCCACCAGTGATTTGACAGGGGGCAACACCGGGGAGCTGTTTTTT	CATSDLTGGNTGELFF
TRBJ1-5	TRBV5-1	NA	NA	TGCGCCCGCAGCTTGCGGGGGGGGGATCAGCCCCAGCATTTT	CARSLRGGDQPQHF
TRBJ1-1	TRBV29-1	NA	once	TGCAGCGTTGAAGAGAGAGACAGAAAGGGAACTGAAGCTTTCTTT	CSVEERDRKGTEAFF
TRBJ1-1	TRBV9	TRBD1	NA	TGTGCCAGCAGCTCATTCGGGACAGGCCGGGCTGAAGCTTTCTTT	CASSSFGTGRAEAFF
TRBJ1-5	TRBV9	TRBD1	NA	TGTGCCAGCAGCGTAGGGGCAGGGGGCCTTCAGCCCCAGCATTTT	CASSVGAGGLQPQHF
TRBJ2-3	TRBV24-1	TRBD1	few	TGTGCCACCGGAACCGGGACAGGGTCTCCGGCAGATACGCAGTATTTT	CATGTGTGSPADTQYF
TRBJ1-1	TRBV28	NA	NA	TGTGCCAGCAGTTTATCGAAAGAGGCAGCTTTCTTT	CASSLSKEAAFF
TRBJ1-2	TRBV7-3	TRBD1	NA	TGTGCCAGCAGCTTATTGGGACAGGCCGGCTACACCTTC	CASSLLGQAGYTF
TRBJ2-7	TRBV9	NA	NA	TGTGCCAGCAGCGTAGGAGGCGGTGGCTCCTACGAGCAGTACTTC	CASSVGGGGSYEQYF
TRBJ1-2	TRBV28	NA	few	TGTGCCAGCAGAACGCTCAGGGGTTCCGGGGGCTACACCTTC	CASRTLRGSGGYTF
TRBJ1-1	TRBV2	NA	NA	TGTGCCAGCAGAATACGAGAGGCAAACACTGAAGCTTTCTTT	CASRIREANTEAFF
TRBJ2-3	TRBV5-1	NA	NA	TGCGCCAGCAGCTTGGTACCGGGGTCCACAGATACGCAGTATTTT	CASSLVPGSTDTQYF
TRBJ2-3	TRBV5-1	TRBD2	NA	TGCGCCAGCAGCTTGGCCGCGGGAGGTCAGGCAGATACGCAGTATTTT	CASSLAAGGQADTQYF
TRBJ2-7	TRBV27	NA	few	TGTGCCAGCAGTTACAGGGCGAGCTCCTACGAGCAGTACTTC	CASSYRASSYEQYF
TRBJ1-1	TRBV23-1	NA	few	TGCGCCAGCACTACCCCCTTGGTGTGGAACACTGAAGCTTTCTTT	CASTTPLVWNTEAFF
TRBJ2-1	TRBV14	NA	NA	TGTGCCAGCAGCTTACACGGGACTCCAAAGTCCAATGAGCAGTTCTTC	CASSLHGTPKSNEQFF
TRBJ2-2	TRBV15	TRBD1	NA	TGTGCCACCAGCAGGGACAGGGCGGGCGGGGAGCTGTTTTTT	CATSRDRAGGELFF
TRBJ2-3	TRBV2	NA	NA	TGTGCCAGCAGAGGACAAAAAGATACGCAGTATTTT	CASRGQKDTQYF
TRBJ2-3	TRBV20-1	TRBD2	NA	TGCAGTGCTAGTCAAGCGGGAGGAGATACGCAGTATTTT	CSASQAGGDTQYF
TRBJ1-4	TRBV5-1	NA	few	TGCGCCAGCAGCTCACCCGGGAATGAAAAACTGTTTTTT	CASSSPGNEKLFF
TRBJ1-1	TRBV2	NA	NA	TGTGCCAGCAGCGCATTAATTGCAGGGGAAGCTTTCTTT	CASSALIAGEAFF
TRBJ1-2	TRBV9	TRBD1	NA	TGTGCCAGCAGCCCTAGACAGGGTTACGGCTATGGCTACACCTTC	CASSPRQGYGYGYTF
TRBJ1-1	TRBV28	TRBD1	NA	TGTGCCAGCAGTTTAGATCGGGACAGGTCTGTTGCTTTCTTT	CASSLDRDRSVAFF
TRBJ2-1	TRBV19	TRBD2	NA	TGTGCCAGTAGACGAACCTCCGCCGGAGGGAGGGAGGGTGAGCAGTTCTTC	CASRRTSAGGREGEQFF
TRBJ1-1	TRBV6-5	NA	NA	TGTGCCAGCAGTTATGGTGGCATGAACACTGAAGCTTTCTTT	CASSYGGMNTEAFF
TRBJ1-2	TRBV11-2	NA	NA	TGTGCCAGCAGTGTCGGTATTAACTATGGCTACACCTTC	CASSVGINYGYTF
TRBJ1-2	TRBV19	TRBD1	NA	TGTGCCAGTAGTATAGATCAGGGGGATGGCTACACCTTC	CASSIDQGDGYTF
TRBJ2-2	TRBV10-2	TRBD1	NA	TGCGCCAGCAGTGAGGGACAGGGGGCATCATCCGGGGAGCTGTTTTTT	CASSEGQGASSGELFF
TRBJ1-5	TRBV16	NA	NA	TGTGCCAGCAGCCAATCAGAGGTTCAGCCCCAGCATTTT	CASSQSEVQPQHF
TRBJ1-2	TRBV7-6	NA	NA	TGTGCCAGCAGCAAGGGGCGTAACTATGGCTACACCTTC	CASSKGRNYGYTF
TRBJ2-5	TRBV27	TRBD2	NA	TGTGCCAGCAGTAGCTGGACTAGCGGGGAAGAGACCCAGTACTTC	CASSSWTSGEETQYF
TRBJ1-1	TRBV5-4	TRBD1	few	TGTGCCAGCAGCGACTGGACAGGGCTTATGAACACTGAAGCTTTCTTT	CASSDWTGLMNTEAFF
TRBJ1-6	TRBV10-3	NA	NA	TGTGCCATCAGTGAGTCGATAAGCTCACCCCTCCACTTT	CAISESISSPLHF
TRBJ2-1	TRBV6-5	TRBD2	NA	TGTGCCAGCAGGCCCGGGGGGAGGTATGAGCAGTTCTTC	CASRPGGRYEQFF
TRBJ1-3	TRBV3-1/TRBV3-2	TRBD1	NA	TGTGCCAGCAGTTCAACAGGGGGTAATGGAAACACCATATATTTT	CASSSTGGNGNTIYF
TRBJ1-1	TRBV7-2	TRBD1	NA	TGTGCCAGCAGCCCTCTAGGGGGCGCGGCCGATAGGAGATTGACTGAAGCTTTCTTT	CASSPLGGAADRRLTEAFF
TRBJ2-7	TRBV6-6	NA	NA	TGTGCCAGCACCGCAACCGACAGTCCCGAGCAGTACTTC	CASTATDSPEQYF
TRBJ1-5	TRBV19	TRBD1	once	TGTGCCAGTAGTTATCAGGGGGCGAGCAATCAGCCCCAGCATTTT	CASSYQGASNQPQHF
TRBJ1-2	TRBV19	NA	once	TGTGCCAGTAGTCTAAACCCCCAGCGCTATGGCTACACCTTC	CASSLNPQRYGYTF
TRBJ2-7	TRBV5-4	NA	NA	TGTGCCAGCAGCTTGGTTGCGGGCTCCTACGAGCAGTACTTC	CASSLVAGSYEQYF
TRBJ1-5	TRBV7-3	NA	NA	TGTGCCAGCAGCTTATCCCAGAATCAGCCCCAGCATTTT	CASSLSQNQPQHF
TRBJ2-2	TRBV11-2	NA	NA	TGTGCCAGCAGCTTATCCCCAGGGGCCACCGGGGAGCTGTTTTTT	CASSLSPGATGELFF
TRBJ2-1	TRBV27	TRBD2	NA	TGTGCCAGCAGTTTAGGACTAGCGGGAGTGGGTGAGCAGTTCTTC	CASSLGLAGVGEQFF
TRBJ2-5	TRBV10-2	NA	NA	TGCGCCAGCAGTGAATCGGAGGGCCGGGGAGAGACCCAGTACTTC	CASSESEGRGETQYF
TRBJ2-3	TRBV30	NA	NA	TGTGCCTGGAGTGTACAGGCGCAGTATTTT	CAWSVQAQYF
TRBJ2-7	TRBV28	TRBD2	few	TGTGCCAGCAGTTTATTGGCGGGAGGGGAGCAGTACTTC	CASSLLAGGEQYF